This entry lists 7 T cell receptor beta chains sequenced from one sample in a study of CD8 T cells in Susac syndrome. cDNA came from roughly 0.47 to 1 ug RNA primed by random hexamers. TCRdb reprocessed the immunoSEQ multiplex PCR reads via MiXCR and lists one record per CDR3 protein. Of 150,000 to 200,000 distinct CDR3 sequences listed, about 94% are singletons. Sequenced sample: CD4+ T cells from PBMCs. These receptors were collected from a human donor with multiple sclerosis.

This chain joins TRBV9 and TRBJ1-2; a possible D gene is TRBD1 (5 bases). The CDR3 loop spans 15 amino acids. Trimming cost V 4 bases and J 8 bases, with 21 bases left between them. Germline CDR1 reads SGDLS; CDR2 reads YYNGEE. CDR3 sequence: CASSPEETVWKGYTF. As DNA, the CDR3 is TGTGCCAGCAGCCCCGAGGAGACAGTTTGGAAGGGCTACACCTTC.

This chain connects TRBV14 to TRBJ2-7; D not certain. Trimming took off 4 bases at V and 3 bases at J, with 13 bases between the two ends. Germline-derived CDR1 and CDR2 are SGHDN and FVKESK. The CDR3 sequence is 14 residues long. The CDR3 bases are TGTGCCAGCAGCCGGGCAGGCTTCTACTACGAGCAGTACTTC. This translates into CASSRAGFYYEQYF.

The V and J genes are TRBV9 and TRBJ1-2; maybe TRBD1 (6 bases). Germline V gene data show CDR1 as SGDLS and CDR2 as YYNGEE. The V gene lost 4 bases and the J gene lost 8 bases, with 15 bases spanning the gap. There are 13 residues in the CDR3. CDR3 nucleotides: TGTGCCAGCAGCTCCACAGGGTCGGAAGGCTACACCTTC. Amino acids: CASSSTGSEGYTF.

The J gene is TRBJ1-1, the V gene TRBV2; perhaps TRBD1 as D (6 bases). CDR1 is SNHLY, CDR2 FYNNEI, per germline. V gave up 3 bases and J gave up 9 bases, with 11 bases separating them. This CDR3 contains 12 residues. The DNA of the CDR3 is TGTGCCAGCAGTGAGACTGGGGGGCAAGCTTTCTTT. It specifies CASSETGGQAFF.

This chain connects TRBV30 to TRBJ2-1; 9 nucleotides line up with TRBD2. The germline V gene has CDR1 GTSNPN and CDR2 SVGIG (reference sequence). This CDR3 comprises 13 residues. Unmatched junction bases numbered 4, after V lost 3 bases and J lost 7 bases. CDR3 residues: CAWRRAGGNEQFF. In DNA form, the CDR3 reads TGTGCCTGGAGGAGGGCGGGAGGGAATGAGCAGTTCTTC.

A single count supports this clonotype. The chain combines TRBV7-9 with TRBJ2-4; tentative D call: TRBD1 (5 bases). The germline V gene has CDR1 SEHNR and CDR2 FQNEAQ (reference sequence). V lost 5 bases, J lost 4 bases, and 21 bases lay in between. This CDR3 has 17 amino acids. The DNA for the CDR3 is TGTGCCAGCAGCCCGCCCGCTACGACAGTAAATAAAAACATTCAGTACTTC. Amino acids: CASSPPATTVNKNIQYF. Full variable domain (outside the CDR3, taken from reference TRBV7-9 and TRBJ2-4): DTGVSQNPRHKITKRGQNVTFRCDPISEHNRLYWYRQTLGQGPEFLTYFQNEAQLEKSRLLSDRFSAERPKGSFSTLEIQRTEQGDSAMYLCASSPPATTVNKNIQYFGAGTRLSVL.

The chain is built from TRBV18 and TRBJ1-1, with D uncertain. V lost 4 bases to trimming and J lost 1 base, with 7 bases between them. The CDR3 has 13 residues. Germline-derived CDR1 and CDR2 are KGHSH and LQKENI. The CDR3 DNA follows: TGTGCCAGCTCACATGGAACGAACACTGAAGCTTTCTTT. This gives the protein CASSHGTNTEAFF.